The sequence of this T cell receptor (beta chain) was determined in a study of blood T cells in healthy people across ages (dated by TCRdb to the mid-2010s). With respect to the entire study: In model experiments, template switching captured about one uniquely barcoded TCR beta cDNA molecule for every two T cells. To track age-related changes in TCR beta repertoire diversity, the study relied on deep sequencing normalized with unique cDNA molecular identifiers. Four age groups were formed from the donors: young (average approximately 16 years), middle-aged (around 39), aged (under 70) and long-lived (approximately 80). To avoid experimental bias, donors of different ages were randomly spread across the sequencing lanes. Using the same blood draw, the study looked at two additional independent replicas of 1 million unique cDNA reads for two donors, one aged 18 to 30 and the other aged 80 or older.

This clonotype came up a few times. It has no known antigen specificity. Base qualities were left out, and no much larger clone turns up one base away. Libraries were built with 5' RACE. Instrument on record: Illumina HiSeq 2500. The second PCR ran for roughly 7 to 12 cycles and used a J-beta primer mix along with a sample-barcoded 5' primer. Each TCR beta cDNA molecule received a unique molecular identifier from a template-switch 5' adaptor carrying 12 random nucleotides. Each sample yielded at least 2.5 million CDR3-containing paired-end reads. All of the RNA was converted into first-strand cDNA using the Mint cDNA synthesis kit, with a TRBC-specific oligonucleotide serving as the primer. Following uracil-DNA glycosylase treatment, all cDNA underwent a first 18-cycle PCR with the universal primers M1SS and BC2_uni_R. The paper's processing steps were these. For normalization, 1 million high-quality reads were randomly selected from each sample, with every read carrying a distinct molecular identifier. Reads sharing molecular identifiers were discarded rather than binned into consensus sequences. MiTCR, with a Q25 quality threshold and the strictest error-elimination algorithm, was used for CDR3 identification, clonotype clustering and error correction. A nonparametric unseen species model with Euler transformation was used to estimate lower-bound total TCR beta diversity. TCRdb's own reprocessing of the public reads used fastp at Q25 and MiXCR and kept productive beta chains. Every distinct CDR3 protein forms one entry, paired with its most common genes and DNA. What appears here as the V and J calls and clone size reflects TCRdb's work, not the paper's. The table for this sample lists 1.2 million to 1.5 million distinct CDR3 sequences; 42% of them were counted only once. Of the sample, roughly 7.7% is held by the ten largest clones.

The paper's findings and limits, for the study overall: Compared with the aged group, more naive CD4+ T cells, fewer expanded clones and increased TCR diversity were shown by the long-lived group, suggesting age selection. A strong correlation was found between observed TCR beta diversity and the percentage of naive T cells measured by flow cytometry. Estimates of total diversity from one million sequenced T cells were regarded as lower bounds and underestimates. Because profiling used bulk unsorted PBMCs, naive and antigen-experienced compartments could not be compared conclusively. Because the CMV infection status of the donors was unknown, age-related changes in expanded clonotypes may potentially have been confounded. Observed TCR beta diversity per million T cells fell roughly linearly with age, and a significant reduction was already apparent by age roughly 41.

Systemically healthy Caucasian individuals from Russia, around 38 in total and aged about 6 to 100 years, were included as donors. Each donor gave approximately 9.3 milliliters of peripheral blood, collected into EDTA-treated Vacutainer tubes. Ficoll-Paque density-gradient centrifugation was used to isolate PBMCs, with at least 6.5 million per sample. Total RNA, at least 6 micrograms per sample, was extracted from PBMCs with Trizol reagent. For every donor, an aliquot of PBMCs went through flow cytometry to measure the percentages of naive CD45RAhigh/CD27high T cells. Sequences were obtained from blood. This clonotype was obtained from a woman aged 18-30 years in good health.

The CDR3 here reads CASSFSSGGYGEQFF. The DNA reads TGTGCCAGCAGTTTCTCTAGCGGGGGGTATGGTGAGCAGTTCTTC. The chain links TRBV12-3 or TRBV12-4 with TRBJ2-1, with 11 bases in between that match TRBD2. There are 15 amino acids in the CDR3, from cysteine to phenylalanine inclusive. Solely the CDR3 DNA is kept, with 45 bases framed from the first base. From V the trimming removes 3 bases and from J it removes 9 bases, while the gene matches leave 7 bases of the junction unaccounted for.